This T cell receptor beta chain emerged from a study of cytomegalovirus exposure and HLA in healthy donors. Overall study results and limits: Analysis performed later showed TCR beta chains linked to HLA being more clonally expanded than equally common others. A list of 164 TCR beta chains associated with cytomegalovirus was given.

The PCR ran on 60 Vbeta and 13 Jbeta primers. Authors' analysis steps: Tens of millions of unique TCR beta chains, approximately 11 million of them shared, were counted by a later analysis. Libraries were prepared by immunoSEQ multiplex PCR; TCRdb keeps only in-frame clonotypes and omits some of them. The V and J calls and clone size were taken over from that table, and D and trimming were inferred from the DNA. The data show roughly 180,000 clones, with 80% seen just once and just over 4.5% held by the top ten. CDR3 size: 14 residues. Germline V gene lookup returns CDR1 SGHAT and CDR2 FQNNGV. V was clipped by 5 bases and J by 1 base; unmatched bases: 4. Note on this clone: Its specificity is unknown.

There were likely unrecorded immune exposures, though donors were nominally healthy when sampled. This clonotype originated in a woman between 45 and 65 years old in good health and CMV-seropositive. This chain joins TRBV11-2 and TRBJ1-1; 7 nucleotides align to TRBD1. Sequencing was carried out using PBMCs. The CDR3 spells CASSVGTANTEAFF. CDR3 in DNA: TGTGCCAGCAGCGTCGGGACAGCGAACACTGAAGCTTTCTTT.